These T cell receptor beta chains were read from a single sample in a study of Graves' ophthalmopathy and Graves' hyperthyroidism. Via MiXCR, TCRdb re-called the multiplex PCR reads, giving one row per CDR3 protein. The table shows 650,000 to 900,000 distinct CDR3 sequences, with roughly two fifths occurring only once. Material: peripheral blood. The origin of the receptors is an adult man with Graves' ophthalmopathy. The conserved cysteine and the conserved F or W are not part of the CDR3 here. Each record gives: V gene, D gene, CDR3 protein. D genes are given only for firm matches.

TRBV7-2,TRBD1,ASSSPTGTGGREQY
TRBV14,-,ASSQTPGPQETQY
TRBV11-1,TRBD1,ASSLDRDREDSPLH
TRBV5-1,TRBD2,ASSFSSGTGYEQY
TRBV7-9,-,ASSVGTMRDYEQY
TRBV7-9,TRBD1,ASSSNARDREAF
TRBV5-1,TRBD1,ASNDRDRGYGNTIY
TRBV10-3,TRBD1,ASRRRSGQGHTEAF
TRBV29-1,TRBD1,SLGQGQETQY
TRBV25-1,-,ASSYSTGITGELF
TRBV6-5,-,ASSTGRTYEQY
TRBV29-1,TRBD1,SLGGGEGQPQH
TRBV5-1,-,ATRLGGAEEKLF
TRBV19,-,ASSRTPSQETQY
TRBV10-2,-,ASSEIRGWKTQY
TRBV5-1,TRBD2,ASSLELAGGQETQY
TRBV2,-,ASSEASRVQPQH
TRBV10-3,TRBD1,ASSYPVLTGEVNQPQH
TRBV25-1,-,ASSEARSTGNTIY
TRBV29-1,-,GGGGTDTQY
TRBV7-2,TRBD1,ASSLALGQGASHEQY
TRBV7-2,TRBD2,ASSTRGLAGGELL
TRBV20-1,TRBD1,SAIQGAGNQPQH
TRBV19,-,ASSILAGASNYGYT
TRBV20-1,-,SASMASFSVNTIY
TRBV10-2,TRBD1,ASSADRGPGANVLT
TRBV15,-,ATSREGVNEKLF
TRBV20-1,-,SAQPRIEAF
TRBV10-3,-,AIPTCSSYEQY
TRBV20-1,-,SGWWGTEAF
TRBV2,-,ASSERTAPTQY
TRBV9,-,ASSYLKVEKNTEAF
TRBV9,-,ASSPTSNNSPLH
TRBV20-1,TRBD2,SANGLAGRETQY
TRBV28,-,ASSQTTNQPQH
TRBV29-1,TRBD2,SVELAGGYFLVETQY